A selection of T cell receptor beta chains follows, all from one sample in a study of cytomegalovirus exposure and HLA in healthy donors. The protocol was immunoSEQ multiplex PCR, while the TCRdb copy is restricted to in-frame clones and leaves out a portion. Counted here are roughly 150,000 clones, more than 75% occurring once; the ten biggest clones make up over 2.5%. The material sequenced was PBMCs. These receptors were taken from a young man in good health and CMV-seropositive. Each CDR3 is given with its conserved first and last residue. A D gene is named only where the DNA matches it firmly. Only some rows state a clone size, as once, few, many or a class for expanded clones.

TRBV11-3	TRBJ2-1	NA	NA	TGTGCCAGCAGCTCTGAAGGGGGAGATGAGCAGTTCTTC	CASSSEGGDEQFF
TRBV6-1	TRBJ1-2	NA	NA	TGTGCCAGCAGTGTTATGGACAGCTCAAACTATGGCTACACCTTC	CASSVMDSSNYGYTF
TRBV5-6	TRBJ2-5	NA	NA	TGTGCCAGCAGCCTGTTGGGAAGGGGCGACCAAGAGACCCAGTACTTC	CASSLLGRGDQETQYF
TRBV4-3	TRBJ2-7	TRBD1	NA	TGCGCCAGCAGCGTAAGGACAGGGGGGGACGAGCAGTACTTC	CASSVRTGGDEQYF
TRBV11-3	TRBJ2-2	NA	NA	TGTGCCAGCAGCCGACAGGCGGGCACCGGGGAGCTGTTTTTT	CASSRQAGTGELFF
TRBV11-2	TRBJ2-2	TRBD2	NA	TGTGCCAGCAGCTTAAGACTAGCGGGCCTGAACACCGGGGAGCTGTTTTTT	CASSLRLAGLNTGELFF
TRBV6-6	TRBJ1-6	TRBD1	NA	TGTGCCAGCAGCCGGGACAGGGATAATTCACCCCTCCACTTT	CASSRDRDNSPLHF
TRBV30	TRBJ2-7	TRBD2	once	TGTGCCTGGGGGACTAGCGGAAACTACGAGCAGTACTTC	CAWGTSGNYEQYF
TRBV27	TRBJ2-7	TRBD2	NA	TGTGCCAGCAGTGGTAGCGGGAGTCGCTCCTACGAGCAGTACTTC	CASSGSGSRSYEQYF
TRBV27	TRBJ1-4	NA	few	TGTGCCAGCAGTCCAACCGGGTGGTGGGGGACTTCTGAAAAACTGTTTTTT	CASSPTGWWGTSEKLFF
TRBV6-6	TRBJ2-1	NA	once	TGTGCCAGCACCCGCCGAACGGAGGAGCAGTTCTTC	CASTRRTEEQFF
TRBV7-3	TRBJ2-2	NA	NA	TGTGCCAGCAGCTTAGGCGGGCCGAGCGGGGAGCTGTTTTTT	CASSLGGPSGELFF
TRBV5-5	TRBJ2-3	NA	NA	TGTGCCAGCAGCCCTCTTTGGGGCCCGTTTAGCACAGATACGCAGTATTTT	CASSPLWGPFSTDTQYF
TRBV18	TRBJ1-2	TRBD1	NA	TGTGCCAGCTCACCAAGGGACAGGGTAGGGTATGGCTACACCTTC	CASSPRDRVGYGYTF
TRBV11-2	TRBJ2-1	TRBD1	NA	TGTGCCAGCAGCTTAGGGACAGGGGTCAATGAGCAGTTCTTC	CASSLGTGVNEQFF
TRBV19	TRBJ2-2	TRBD1	NA	TGTGCCAGTAGTACCACAGGGGGTTGGACCGGGGAGCTGTTTTTT	CASSTTGGWTGELFF
TRBV27	TRBJ2-3	NA	NA	TGTGCCAGCAGAGAGGGGACAACAGATACGCAGTATTTT	CASREGTTDTQYF
TRBV27	TRBJ1-2	NA	NA	TGTGCCAGCAGTTTCACGTCTTCAGGGGGCTACACCTTC	CASSFTSSGGYTF
TRBV27	TRBJ2-2	NA	NA	TGTGCCAGCAGTTTGAGTAGCGGGGAGCTGTTTTTT	CASSLSSGELFF
TRBV6-5	TRBJ1-1	TRBD1	NA	TGTGCCAGCTGTTCCGGGACAGGGGGATGGGGAACTGAAGCTTTCTTT	CASCSGTGGWGTEAFF
TRBV6-9	TRBJ2-1	NA	NA	TGTGCCAGCAGTTATTTCAGGCGACGGGAGAGGTTCTTC	CASSYFRRRERFF
TRBV6-4	TRBJ2-5	NA	NA	TGTGCCAGCACCGAGGAGGGCCAAGAGACCCAGTACTTC	CASTEEGQETQYF
TRBV19	TRBJ2-3	TRBD2	NA	TGTGCCAGTAGTACCCCCCTTCGCGGGAGGGCTCGAGATACGCAGTATTTT	CASSTPLRGRARDTQYF
TRBV27	TRBJ2-2	NA	NA	TGTGCCAGCCGCTTGGACAGTCGGACCGGGGAGCTGTTTTTT	CASRLDSRTGELFF
TRBV7-2	TRBJ2-7	NA	NA	TGTGCCAGCAGCCCCCGGGACATTAGGGTCTACGAGCAGTACTTC	CASSPRDIRVYEQYF
TRBV19	TRBJ2-1	NA	NA	TGTGCCAGTAGTATCCTGGGCTATGAGCAGTTCTTC	CASSILGYEQFF
TRBV7-9	TRBJ2-7	NA	NA	TGTGCCAGCAGCTCGACAGGCTTAACGTTCTCCTACGAGCAGTACTTC	CASSSTGLTFSYEQYF
TRBV9	TRBJ1-2	NA	NA	TGTGCCAGCAGCGTAGGGGTCAACTATCGCTACACCTTC	CASSVGVNYRYTF
TRBV29-1	TRBJ2-1	NA	NA	TGCAGCGTTGTTACGGGGGTGAGCTCCTACAATGAGCAGTTCTTC	CSVVTGVSSYNEQFF
TRBV4-2	TRBJ1-1	NA	once	TGTGCCAGCAGCCAAGATTGGTGGGTGAGGAATCCTGAAGCTTTCTTT	CASSQDWWVRNPEAFF
TRBV29-1	TRBJ1-1	TRBD1	NA	TGCAGCGTGCGACAGGGTATTACGAACACTGAAGCTTTCTTT	CSVRQGITNTEAFF
TRBV7-9	TRBJ2-5	TRBD2	NA	TGTTCCAGCAGCCCGGGGGGGGAGACCCAGTACTTC	CSSSPGGETQYF
TRBV9	TRBJ1-3	NA	NA	TGTGCCAGCAGGGCGACAGCTGGAAACACCATATATTTT	CASRATAGNTIYF
TRBV4-1	TRBJ2-2	TRBD2	NA	TGCGCCAGCAGCCAAGGAGGACTAGCGGGAGTTGGGACCGGGGAGCTGTTTTTT	CASSQGGLAGVGTGELFF
TRBV5-4	TRBJ2-1	TRBD2	few	TGTGCCAGCAGCACCTGGACTAGCGGGAGACTGCTGTTCTTC	CASSTWTSGRLLFF
TRBV5-1	TRBJ2-1	NA	NA	TGCGCCAGCAGCTTGCTGACGGGAGAGGATGAGCAGTTCTTC	CASSLLTGEDEQFF
TRBV27	TRBJ2-2	NA	NA	TGTGCCAGCAGTCGCAGATTCGGGGAGCTGTTTTTT	CASSRRFGELFF
TRBV18	TRBJ2-1	NA	once	TGTGCCAGCTCACCACCAAGGGGTGAGCAGTTCTTC	CASSPPRGEQFF
TRBV14	TRBJ2-5	TRBD2	NA	TGTGCCAGCAGCTCCCGTCCACTGGCGGGAGTGGAGACCCAGTACTTC	CASSSRPLAGVETQYF
TRBV19	TRBJ1-2	TRBD1	NA	TGTGCCAGTTCCGGGACAGGGGATTCTAACTATGGCTACACCTTC	CASSGTGDSNYGYTF
TRBV7-2	TRBJ1-4	TRBD1	NA	TGTGCCAGCAGCTTAGGGGGACAGGGGAATGAAAAACTGTTTTTT	CASSLGGQGNEKLFF
TRBV25-1	TRBJ1-2	TRBD1	NA	TGTGCCAGCCTCGGAGGGGGCGTCTATGGCTACACCTTC	CASLGGGVYGYTF
TRBV4-2	TRBJ1-2	NA	NA	TGTGCCAGCAGCCAAGTGAGGGAACAGAACTATGGCTACACCTTC	CASSQVREQNYGYTF
TRBV7-9	TRBJ2-1	TRBD2	NA	TGTTCCAGCAGCTTTACTAGCGGGAGACCCTACAATGAGCAGTTCTTC	CSSSFTSGRPYNEQFF
TRBV5-4	TRBJ1-2	TRBD1	NA	TGTGCCAGCAGAATCTCAGGTTACAGGGGTAACTATGGCTACACCTTC	CASRISGYRGNYGYTF
TRBV7-9	TRBJ2-2	NA	NA	TGTTCCAGCAGCGGGACAAACACCGGGGAGCTGTTTTTT	CSSSGTNTGELFF